Listed here are 11 T cell receptor beta chains from one sample, sequenced in a study of OX40 agonist ivuxolimab in advanced cancers. Sequencing used immunoSEQ multiplex PCR; TCRdb keeps in-frame clones, though not all of them. Of about 12,000 clones listed, around 90% are singletons. The material sequenced was CD4+ or CD8+ T cells sorted from blood, taken in a trial of the OX40 agonist ivuxolimab. All receptors derive from an adult with an advanced solid tumor such as melanoma, head and neck, liver or kidney cancer.

This clone was seen a handful of times. This chain links TRBV29-1 with TRBJ1-1; D uncertain. The CDR3 has 10 amino acids. CDR1 is SQVTM and CDR2 is ANQGSEA in the germline V gene. The V end was cut by 3 bases, the J end by 7 bases, with 6 bases between. CDR3 sequence: CSVDPNEAFF. CDR3 DNA sequence: TGCAGCGTTGACCCTAATGAAGCTTTCTTT. Full variable domain (outside the CDR3, taken from reference TRBV29-1 and TRBJ1-1): SAVISQKPSRDICQRGTSLTIQCQVDSQVTMMFWYRQQPGQSLTLIATANQGSEATYESGFVIDKFPISRPNLTFSTLTVSNMSPEDSSIYLCSVDPNEAFFGQGTRLTVV.

The chain recombines TRBV13 with TRBJ2-1; D unclear. Trimming removed 3 bases from V and 12 bases from J, with 6 bases in between. The CDR3 covers 10 residues. Germline lookup yields CDR1 PRHDT and CDR2 FYEKMQ (reference sequence). CDR3 amino acids: CASSLRTQFF. The CDR3 DNA follows: TGTGCCAGCAGCTTGCGTACGCAGTTCTTC.

The chain couples TRBV11-3 to TRBJ1-2; a possible D gene is TRBD1 (5 bases). The CDR3 sequence is 18 residues long. V dropped 3 bases and J dropped 6 bases, with 26 bases sitting between them. The germline V gene has CDR1 SGHNT and CDR2 YENEEA. CDR3 region: CASSFRPAGVSGLDGYTF. The CDR3 DNA follows: TGTGCCAGCAGCTTCAGACCGGCGGGGGTTTCCGGCCTAGATGGCTACACCTTC.

The rearrangement joins TRBV5-6 to TRBJ1-2; maybe TRBD1 (6 bases). Trimming took off 4 bases at V and 0 bases at J, with 7 bases between the two ends. The germline CDR1 and CDR2 sequences are SGHDT and YYEEEE. The CDR3 runs 13 residues. The CDR3, as DNA: TGTGCCAGCAGCGGGACATCTAACTATGGCTACACCTTC. Its protein is CASSGTSNYGYTF.

V gene TRBV7-3 combines with J gene TRBJ1-6, with D maybe TRBD1 (6 bases). Trimming pared 5 bases from V and 0 bases from J, leaving 20 bases between. The germline V gene has CDR1 SGHTA and CDR2 FQGTGA. The CDR3 has 19 residues. The CDR3 here is CASSPRQADGSSYNSPLHF. DNA for the CDR3: TGTGCCAGCAGCCCGCGACAGGCCGACGGGAGCTCCTATAATTCACCCCTCCACTTT.

The chain links TRBV10-1 to TRBJ2-1, with 8 bases that match TRBD2. After removal of 0 bases from V and 3 bases from J, the junction contained 7 bases not matched to a gene. The CDR3 consists of 17 residues. CDR1 is WNHNN, CDR2 SYGVQD, per germline (reference sequence). As DNA, the CDR3 is TGCGCCAGCAGTGAGTCAGTAGCGGGGCCTTACTACAATGAGCAGTTCTTC. Its protein is CASSESVAGPYYNEQFF.

The J gene is TRBJ1-2, the V gene TRBV6-5; a weak D match, TRBD1 (6 bases). The V gene's germline CDR1 is MNHEY and CDR2 SVGAGI. V gave up 6 bases and J gave up 4 bases, with 12 bases separating them. The CDR3 sequence is 13 residues long. CDR3 region: CASSQGQLYGYTF. The CDR3 DNA is TGTGCCAGCAGCCAGGGACAACTCTATGGCTACACCTTC.

This sequence joins TRBV4-3 and TRBJ2-3, with D possibly TRBD1 on 6 matching bases. The CDR3 consists of 16 residues. CDR1 is LGHNA and CDR2 is YSLEER in the germline V gene. Trimming removed 0 bases from V and 6 bases from J, with 16 bases in between. The DNA for the CDR3 is TGCGCCAGCAGCCAAGATAGGGGGACCCGCAGGGATACGCAGTATTTT. Its protein product is CASSQDRGTRRDTQYF.

The rearrangement joins TRBV6-6 to TRBJ1-1; D is unresolved. The V end was cut by 9 bases, the J end by 2 bases, with 16 bases between. The CDR3 consists of 14 residues. Per the germline V gene, CDR1 is MNHNY and CDR2 is SVGAGI (reference sequence). The DNA of the CDR3 is TGTGCCAGACCGACGGGATCCTTAAACACTGAAGCTTTCTTT. This gives the protein CARPTGSLNTEAFF.

This clone was recorded a few times. V usage is TRBV5-4 and J usage is TRBJ2-7, with a possible D match to TRBD2 (7 bases). The CDR3 is 15 residues long. The germline V and J ends were trimmed by 4 bases and 3 bases, with 17 bases remaining between them. Per germline, CDR1 SGHNT and CDR2 YYREEE (reference sequence). The DNA for the CDR3 is TGTGCCAGCAGCGGGGGGCGCGGGGGAGGCTACGAGCAGTACTTC. Translating it yields CASSGGRGGGYEQYF.

J is TRBJ2-7 and V is TRBV5-4; D is unresolved. This CDR3 contains 13 residues. Germline CDR1 is SGHNT and CDR2 is YYREEE (reference sequence). The V end was cut by 2 bases, the J end by 2 bases, with 8 bases between. CDR3: CASSFGAAYEQYF. CDR3 in DNA: TGTGCCAGCAGCTTCGGTGCGGCCTACGAGCAGTACTTC.